This T cell receptor beta chain is from a study of CD8 T cells in Susac syndrome. The RNA, roughly 0.45 to 1 ug, was put through reverse transcription using random hexamers. TCRdb fed the immunoSEQ multiplex PCR reads into MiXCR, producing one record per CDR3 protein. The profile covers 230,000 or so distinct CDR3 sequences, with roughly 96% appearing a single time and 0.095% taken by the ten largest. V was clipped by 1 base and J by 0 bases, with 10 bases between them. CDR1 and CDR2 (germline): SGHTA, FQGNSA. This CDR3 has 15 residues. The sequence derives from a human donor with multiple sclerosis. Sequenced material: CD4+ T cells from PBMCs. The V gene is TRBV7-2, the J gene TRBJ2-7; tentatively, D is TRBD2 (6 bases). CDR3 coding DNA: TGTGCCAGCAGCTTAGGGCTAGCGAGCTCCTACGAGCAGTACTTC. This encodes CASSLGLASSYEQYF.